What follows is one TCR beta chain and its context. Germline V gene lookup returns CDR1 LGHDT and CDR2 YNNKEL (reference sequence). The ends were cut back, 4 bases at V and 1 base at J, with 13 bases in the middle. The CDR3 sequence is 15 residues long. The data stem from a study of blood T cell repertoires in COVID-19. Study context: Collection of acute and convalescent COVID-19 samples took place in the United States, Italy and Spain. T cells, B-cell-depleted T cells, or PBMCs supplied cDNA or gDNA.

Methods used by the authors: It was from reference gene primer amplification that nucleated cell counts were estimated. Generated by immunoSEQ multiplex PCR, the TCRdb table keeps only in-frame clones and is missing some. That table is the source of V, J and clone size, and D and trimming were worked out from the DNA. The data contain 65,000 to 70,000 clones, around 82% of them singletons. The sequenced sample was peripheral blood. This chain links TRBV3-1 (or the pseudogene TRBV3-2) with TRBJ2-5, with D tentatively TRBD2 (6 bases). The origin of this receptor is a man older than 75 with active COVID-19. The CDR3 here is CASSPAAGIQETQYF. Here the CDR3 DNA reads TGTGCCAGCAGCCCAGCGGCGGGGATCCAAGAGACCCAGTACTTC.